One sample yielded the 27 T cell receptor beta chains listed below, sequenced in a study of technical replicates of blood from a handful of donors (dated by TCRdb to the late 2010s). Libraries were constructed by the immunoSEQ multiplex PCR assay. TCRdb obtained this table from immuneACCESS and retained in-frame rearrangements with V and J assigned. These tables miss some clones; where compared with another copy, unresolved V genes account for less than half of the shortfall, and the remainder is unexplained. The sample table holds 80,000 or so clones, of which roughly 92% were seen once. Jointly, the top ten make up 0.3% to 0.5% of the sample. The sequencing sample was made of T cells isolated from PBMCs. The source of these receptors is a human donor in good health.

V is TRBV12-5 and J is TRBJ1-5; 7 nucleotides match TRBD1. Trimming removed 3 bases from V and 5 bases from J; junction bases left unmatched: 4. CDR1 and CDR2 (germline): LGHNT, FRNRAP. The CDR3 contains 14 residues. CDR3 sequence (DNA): TGTGCTAGTGGTTTTAGAGGGGGCTATCAGCCCCAGCATTTT. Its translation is CASGFRGGYQPQHF. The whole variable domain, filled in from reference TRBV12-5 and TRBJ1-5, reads DARVTQTPRHKVTEMGQEVTMRCQPILGHNTVFWYRQTMMQGLELLAYFRNRAPLDDSGMPKDRFSAEMPDATLATLKIQPSEPRDSAVYFCASGFRGGYQPQHFGDGTRLSIL.

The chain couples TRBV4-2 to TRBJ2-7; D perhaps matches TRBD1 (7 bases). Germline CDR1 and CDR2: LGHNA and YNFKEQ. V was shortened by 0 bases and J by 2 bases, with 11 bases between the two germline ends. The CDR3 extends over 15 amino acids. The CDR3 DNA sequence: TGTGCCAGCAGCCAAGACCCCAGGGGGGCCTACGAGCAGTACTTC. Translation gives CASSQDPRGAYEQYF.

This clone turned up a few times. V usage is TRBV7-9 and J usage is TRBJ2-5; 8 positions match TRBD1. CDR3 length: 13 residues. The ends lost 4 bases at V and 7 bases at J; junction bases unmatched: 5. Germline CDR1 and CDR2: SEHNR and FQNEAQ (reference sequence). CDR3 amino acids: CASSSGTGGTQYF. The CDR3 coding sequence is TGTGCCAGCAGCTCTGGGACAGGCGGGACCCAGTACTTC.

This CDR3 reads CASSQGLAGAYEQYF. CDR3 nucleotide sequence: TGTGCCAGCTCCCAAGGACTAGCGGGAGCCTACGAGCAGTACTTC. J is TRBJ2-7 and V is TRBV11-3, with 13 bases fitting TRBD2. This CDR3 contains 15 residues. Germline V CDR1 and CDR2: SGHNT, YENEEA. J gave up 2 bases and V 8 bases, and 6 bases lay outside the gene matches.

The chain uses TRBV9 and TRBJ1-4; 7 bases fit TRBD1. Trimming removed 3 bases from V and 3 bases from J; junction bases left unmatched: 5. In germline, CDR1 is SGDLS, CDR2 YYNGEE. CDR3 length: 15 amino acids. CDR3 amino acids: CASSAQGQPNEKLFF. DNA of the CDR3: TGTGCCAGCAGCGCCCAGGGACAGCCTAATGAAAAACTGTTTTTT.

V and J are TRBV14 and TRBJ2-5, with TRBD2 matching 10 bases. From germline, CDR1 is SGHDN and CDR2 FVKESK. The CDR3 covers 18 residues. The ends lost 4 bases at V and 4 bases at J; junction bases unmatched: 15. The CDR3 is CASSPIRRASGSGETQYF. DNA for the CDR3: TGTGCCAGCAGCCCTATCCGCAGGGCTAGCGGGAGCGGAGAGACCCAGTACTTC. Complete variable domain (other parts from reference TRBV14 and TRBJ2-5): EAGVTQFPSHSVIEKGQTVTLRCDPISGHDNLYWYRRVMGKEIKFLLHFVKESKQDESGMPNNRFLAERTGGTYSTLKVQPAELEDSGVYFCASSPIRRASGSGETQYFGPGTRLLVL.

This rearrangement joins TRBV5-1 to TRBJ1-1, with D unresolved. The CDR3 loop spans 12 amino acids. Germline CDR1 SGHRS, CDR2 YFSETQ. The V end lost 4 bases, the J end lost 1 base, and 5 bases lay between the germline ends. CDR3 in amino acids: CASSTGNTEAFF. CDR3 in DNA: TGCGCCAGCAGCACGGGGAACACTGAAGCTTTCTTT.

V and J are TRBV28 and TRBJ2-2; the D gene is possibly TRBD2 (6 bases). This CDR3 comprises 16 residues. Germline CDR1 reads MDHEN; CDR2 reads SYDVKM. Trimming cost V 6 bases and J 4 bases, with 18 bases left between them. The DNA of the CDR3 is TGTGCCAGCAGCCCAAGCGGGTACTTCTTCACCGGGGAGCTGTTTTTT. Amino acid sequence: CASSPSGYFFTGELFF.

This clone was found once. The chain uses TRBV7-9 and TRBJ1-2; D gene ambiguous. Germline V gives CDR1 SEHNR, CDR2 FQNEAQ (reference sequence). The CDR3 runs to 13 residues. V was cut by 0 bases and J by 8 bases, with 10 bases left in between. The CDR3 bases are TGTGCCAGCAGCTTAGCCGGGTCCGGGGGCTACACCTTC. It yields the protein CASSLAGSGGYTF.

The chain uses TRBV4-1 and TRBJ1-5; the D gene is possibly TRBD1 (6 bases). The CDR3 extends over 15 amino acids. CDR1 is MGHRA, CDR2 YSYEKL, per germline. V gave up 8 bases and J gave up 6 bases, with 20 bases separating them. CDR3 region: CASSASYQGIQPQHF. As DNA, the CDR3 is TGCGCCAGCTCAGCCTCCTACCAGGGGATTCAGCCCCAGCATTTT.

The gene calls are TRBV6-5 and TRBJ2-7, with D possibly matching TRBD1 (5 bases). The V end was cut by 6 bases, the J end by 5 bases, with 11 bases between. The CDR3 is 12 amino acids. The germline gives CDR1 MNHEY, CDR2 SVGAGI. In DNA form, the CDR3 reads TGTGCCAGCAGACGACAGTTCAACGAGCAGTACTTC. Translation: CASRRQFNEQYF.

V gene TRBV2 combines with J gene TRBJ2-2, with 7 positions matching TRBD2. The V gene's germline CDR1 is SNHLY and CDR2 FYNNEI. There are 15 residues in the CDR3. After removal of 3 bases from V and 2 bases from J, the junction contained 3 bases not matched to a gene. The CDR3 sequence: CASSDPGLNTGELFF. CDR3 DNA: TGTGCCAGCAGTGATCCGGGACTAAACACCGGGGAGCTGTTTTTT.

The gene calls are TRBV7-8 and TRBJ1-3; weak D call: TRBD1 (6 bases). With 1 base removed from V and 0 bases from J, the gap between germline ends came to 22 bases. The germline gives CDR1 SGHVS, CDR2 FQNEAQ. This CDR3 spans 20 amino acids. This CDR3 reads CASSLGRAARGPHSGNTIYF. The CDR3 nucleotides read TGTGCCAGCAGCTTAGGTCGAGCGGCCAGGGGACCACACTCTGGAAACACCATATATTTT.

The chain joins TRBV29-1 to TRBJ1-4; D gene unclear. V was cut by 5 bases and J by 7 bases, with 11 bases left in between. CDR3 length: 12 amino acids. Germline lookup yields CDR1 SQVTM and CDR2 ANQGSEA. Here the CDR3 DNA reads TGCAGCGTTCCAGATTACACTGAAAAACTGTTTTTT. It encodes CSVPDYTEKLFF.

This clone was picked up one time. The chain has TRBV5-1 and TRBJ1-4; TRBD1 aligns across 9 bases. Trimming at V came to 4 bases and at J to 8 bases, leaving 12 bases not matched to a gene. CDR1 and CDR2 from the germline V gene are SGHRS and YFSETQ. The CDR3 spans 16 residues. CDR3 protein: CASSRTPGTGQEKLFF. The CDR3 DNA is TGCGCCAGCAGCAGGACCCCCGGGACAGGGCAAGAAAAACTGTTTTTT.

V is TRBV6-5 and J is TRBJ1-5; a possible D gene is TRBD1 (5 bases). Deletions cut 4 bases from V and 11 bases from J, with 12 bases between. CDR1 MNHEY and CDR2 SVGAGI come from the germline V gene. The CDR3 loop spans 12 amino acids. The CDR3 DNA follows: TGTGCCAGCAGTTCGGACACCCTGTCCCAGCATTTT. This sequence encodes CASSSDTLSQHF.

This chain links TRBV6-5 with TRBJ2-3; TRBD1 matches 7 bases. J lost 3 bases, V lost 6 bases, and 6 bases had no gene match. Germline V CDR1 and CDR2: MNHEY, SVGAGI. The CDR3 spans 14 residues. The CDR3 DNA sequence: TGTGCCAGCAGGGCCGGGACAGTGACAGATACGCAGTATTTT. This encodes CASRAGTVTDTQYF.

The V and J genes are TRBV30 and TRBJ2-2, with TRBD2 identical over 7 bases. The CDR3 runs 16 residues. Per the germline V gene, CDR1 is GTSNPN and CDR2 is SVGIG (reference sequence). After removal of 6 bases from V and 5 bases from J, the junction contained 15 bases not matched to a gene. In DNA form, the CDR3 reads TGTGCCTGTAAGAAGGCAGGGCGGGGGACTACCGGGGAGCTGTTTTTT. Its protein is CACKKAGRGTTGELFF.

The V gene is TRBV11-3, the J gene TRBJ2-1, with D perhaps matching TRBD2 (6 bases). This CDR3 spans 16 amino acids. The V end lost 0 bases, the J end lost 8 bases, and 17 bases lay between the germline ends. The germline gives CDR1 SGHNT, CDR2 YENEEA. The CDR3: CASSLEVGSGKHEQFF. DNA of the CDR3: TGTGCCAGCAGCTTAGAGGTTGGTAGCGGTAAGCATGAGCAGTTCTTC.

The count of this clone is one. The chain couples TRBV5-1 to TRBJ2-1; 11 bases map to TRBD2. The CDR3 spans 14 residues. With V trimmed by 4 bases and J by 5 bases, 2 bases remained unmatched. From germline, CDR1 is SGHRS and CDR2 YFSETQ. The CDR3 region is CASSQTSGNNEQFF. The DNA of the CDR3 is TGCGCCAGCAGCCAGACTAGCGGGAACAATGAGCAGTTCTTC. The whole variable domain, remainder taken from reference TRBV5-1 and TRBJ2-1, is KAGVTQTPRYLIKTRGQQVTLSCSPISGHRSVSWYQQTPGQGLQFLFEYFSETQRNKGNFPGRFSGRQFSNSRSEMNVSTLELGDSALYLCASSQTSGNNEQFFGPGTRLTVL.

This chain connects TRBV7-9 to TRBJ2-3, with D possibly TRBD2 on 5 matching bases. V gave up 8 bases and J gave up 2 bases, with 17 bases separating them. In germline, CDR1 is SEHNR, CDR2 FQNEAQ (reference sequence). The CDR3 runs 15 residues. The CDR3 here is CASPSSFPFTDTQYF. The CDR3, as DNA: TGTGCCAGCCCATCTAGCTTCCCCTTCACAGATACGCAGTATTTT.

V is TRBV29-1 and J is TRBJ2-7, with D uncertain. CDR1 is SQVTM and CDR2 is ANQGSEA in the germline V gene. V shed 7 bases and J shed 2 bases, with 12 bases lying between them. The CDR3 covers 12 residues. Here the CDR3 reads CSAMGQTYEQYF. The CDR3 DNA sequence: TGCAGCGCTATGGGCCAGACCTACGAGCAGTACTTC.

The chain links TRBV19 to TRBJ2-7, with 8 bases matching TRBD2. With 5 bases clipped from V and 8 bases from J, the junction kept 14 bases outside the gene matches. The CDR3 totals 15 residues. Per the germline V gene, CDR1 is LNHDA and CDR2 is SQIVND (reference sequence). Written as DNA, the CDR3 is TGTGCCAGTAGTGGAACTAGCGGCCTCTCTAGCCAGCAGTACTTC. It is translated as CASSGTSGLSSQQYF.

The DNA of the CDR3 is TGTGCCAGCAGCCCAAACCCAGGGGAAAGCTATGGCTACACCTTC. This encodes CASSPNPGESYGYTF. This chain links TRBV4-2 with TRBJ1-2; a weak D match, TRBD1 (6 bases). CDR1 and CDR2 (germline): LGHNA, YNFKEQ. CDR3 length: 15 amino acids. Deletions cut 4 bases from V and 4 bases from J, with 16 bases between.

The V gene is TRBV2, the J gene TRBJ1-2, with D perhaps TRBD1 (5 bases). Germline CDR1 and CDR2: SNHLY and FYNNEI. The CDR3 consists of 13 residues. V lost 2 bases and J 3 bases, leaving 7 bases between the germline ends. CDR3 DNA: TGTGCCAGCAGTGAATCAGGGTACTATGGCTACACCTTC. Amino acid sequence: CASSESGYYGYTF.

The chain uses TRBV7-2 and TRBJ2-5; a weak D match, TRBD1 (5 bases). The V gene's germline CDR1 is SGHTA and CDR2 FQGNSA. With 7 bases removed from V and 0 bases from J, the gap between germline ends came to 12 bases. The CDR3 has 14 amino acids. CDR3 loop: CASIKGPYQETQYF. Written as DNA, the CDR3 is TGTGCCAGCATAAAGGGGCCTTACCAAGAGACCCAGTACTTC.

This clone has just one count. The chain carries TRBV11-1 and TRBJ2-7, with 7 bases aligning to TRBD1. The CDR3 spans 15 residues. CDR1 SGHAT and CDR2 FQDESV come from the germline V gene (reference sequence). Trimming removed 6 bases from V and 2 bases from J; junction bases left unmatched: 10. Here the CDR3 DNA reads TGTGCCAGCAGGAGAACAGGGGAACAAACCTACGAGCAGTACTTC. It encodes CASRRTGEQTYEQYF.